These T cell receptor beta chains were read from a single sample in a study of cytomegalovirus exposure and HLA in healthy donors. Profiled with immunoSEQ multiplex PCR; TCRdb holds only in-frame clones, not every one. The table shows 200,000 to 300,000 clones, with 84% occurring only once. The sequenced sample consisted of PBMCs. These receptors were obtained from a woman aged 40 to 50 in good health and CMV-seropositive. Both conserved end residues are part of each CDR3. D genes are given only for firm matches. Clone size is stated in some rows and not others, as once, few, many or a class when expanded.

J | V | D | size | CDR3 | DNA
TRBJ1-1 | TRBV11-2 | NA | NA | CASSLWSGRVSNTEAFF | TGTGCCAGCAGCCTATGGTCCGGCAGGGTTTCGAACACCGAAGCTTTCTTT
TRBJ2-5 | TRBV4-3 | TRBD1 | NA | CASSQVWRTGQETQYF | TGCGCCAGCAGCCAAGTATGGCGGACAGGACAAGAGACCCAGTACTTC
TRBJ2-2 | TRBV4-2 | TRBD1 | NA | CASSQVHVLVTGDLSGELFF | TGTGCCAGCAGCCAAGTTCACGTTTTGGTTACAGGGGATTTATCCGGGGAGCTGTTTTTT
TRBJ2-5 | TRBV7-8 | NA | NA | CASSFSLGETQYF | TGTGCCAGCAGCTTTTCGCTCGGGGAGACCCAGTACTTC
TRBJ1-2 | TRBV6-1 | TRBD1 | NA | CASSRGQRANYGYTF | TGTGCCAGCAGCCGGGGACAGCGCGCGAACTATGGCTACACCTTC
TRBJ2-1 | TRBV2 | TRBD1 | once | CASRPRQGGDNEQFF | TGTGCCAGCAGACCTAGACAGGGTGGGGACAATGAGCAGTTCTTC
TRBJ2-7 | TRBV6-6 | NA | NA | CASSYSGGIYEQYF | TGTGCCAGCAGTTACTCGGGCGGGATCTACGAGCAGTACTTC
TRBJ1-1 | TRBV28 | NA | NA | CASSFWGVGNTEAFF | TGTGCCAGCAGTTTCTGGGGGGTAGGGAACACTGAAGCTTTCTTT
TRBJ1-2 | TRBV28 | NA | NA | CASSLGRLYGYTF | TGTGCCAGCAGTTTAGGCAGGCTCTATGGCTACACCTTC
TRBJ2-7 | TRBV11-3 | TRBD1 | few | CASSLEGQILYEQYF | TGTGCCAGCAGCTTAGAGGGACAGATCCTCTACGAGCAGTACTTC
TRBJ2-1 | TRBV30 | NA | NA | CAWSVLDYQSYNEQFF | TGTGCCTGGAGTGTACTGGACTACCAATCCTACAATGAGCAGTTCTTC
TRBJ2-7 | TRBV11-2 | TRBD1 | once | CASSRTGDGGRYEQYF | TGTGCCAGCAGCCGGACAGGGGATGGGGGGCGATACGAGCAGTACTTC
TRBJ2-2 | TRBV27 | TRBD2 | NA | CASSPAGLAGGVRELFF | TGTGCCAGCAGTCCCGCGGGACTAGCGGGAGGAGTGCGGGAGCTGTTTTTT
TRBJ1-4 | TRBV5-1 | NA | once | CASSFDSEKLFF | TGCGCCAGCAGCTTCGACAGTGAAAAACTGTTTTTT
TRBJ2-1 | TRBV11-2 | TRBD2 | NA | CASSLTGLVGDEQFF | TGTGCCAGCAGCTTAACGGGACTAGTGGGGGATGAGCAGTTCTTC
TRBJ2-3 | TRBV9 | NA | NA | CASSVEGDLATQYF | TGTGCCAGCAGCGTAGAAGGTGACTTGGCTACGCAGTATTTT
TRBJ2-1 | TRBV6-6 | NA | few | CASTQGAGGGGNEQFF | TGTGCCAGCACCCAGGGGGCGGGGGGGGGTGGTAATGAGCAGTTCTTC
TRBJ2-1 | TRBV7-2 | TRBD2 | once | CASSSGTSVLNEQFF | TGTGCCAGCAGCTCCGGGACTAGCGTTCTGAATGAGCAGTTCTTC
TRBJ2-2 | TRBV7-6 | NA | NA | CASSLSGNTGELFF | TGTGCCAGCAGCCTGAGCGGGAACACCGGGGAGCTGTTTTTT
TRBJ2-3 | TRBV21-1 | NA | few | CASSKLPADTQYF | TGTGCCAGCAGCAAACTTCCCGCAGATACGCAGTATTTT
TRBJ1-1 | TRBV7-9 | NA | NA | CASSSAPGGAPNTEAFF | TGTGCCAGCAGCTCGGCTCCGGGCGGGGCTCCGAACACTGAAGCTTTCTTT